What follows describes a single TCR beta chain. The antigen is not known. This specimen comes from a study of post-analysis software for immune sequencing data. Study overall: The courses of disease that were included comprised relapsing-remitting, secondary progressive and progressive-relapsing multiple sclerosis.

Unique molecular identifiers tagged the TCR beta cDNA libraries. TCRdb fed the PCR reads into MiXCR, producing one record per CDR3 protein. This sample yields 350,000 to 450,000 distinct CDR3 sequences, of which approximately 33% are seen a single time; about an eighth belongs to the top ten. General study findings and limits: Clustering by F measure revealed strong co-clustering among samples prepared together in one batch. Included in a set of five TRBV segments more frequent in patients than controls were TRBV5-6, TRBV5-1 and TRBV20-1.

The CDR3 extends over 18 amino acids. V shed 4 bases and J shed 2 bases, with 22 bases lying between them. Per the germline V gene, CDR1 is SEHNR and CDR2 is FQNEAQ (reference sequence). The TCR was taken from a girl aged 10-17 years with multiple sclerosis. The chain combines TRBV7-9 with TRBJ2-3; D uncertain. The sequenced sample was blood. The CDR3 loop is CASSSSWREPAYTDTQYF. CDR3 bases: TGTGCCAGCAGCTCGTCCTGGAGAGAACCGGCTTACACAGATACGCAGTATTTT.